This T cell receptor beta chain was retrieved from a study of blood T cell repertoires in COVID-19. In the study overall: The analysed material was cDNA or gDNA that came from T cells, B-cell-depleted T cells, or PBMCs.

In the authors' methods: Reference gene primer amplification gave estimated nucleated cell counts. Method: immunoSEQ multiplex PCR; TCRdb's copy keeps in-frame clones and lacks some. V and J calls and clone size are copied from that table; D and trimming were computed from the DNA. This table has approximately 190,000 clones, almost 85% appearing once. This CDR3 spans 11 amino acids. Germline V gene lookup returns CDR1 DFQATT and CDR2 SNEGSKA (reference sequence). The J segment lost 10 bases and the V segment lost 6 bases, leaving 5 bases of the junction unmatched. This clonotype originated in a human donor with acute or convalescent COVID-19. The donor label of this sample is uncertain. The chain links TRBV20-1 to TRBJ2-1; TRBD2 matches at 8 bases. Sequencing was carried out using peripheral blood. CDR3 coding DNA: TGCAGTGCACCGGGACTAGTGGAGCAGTTCTTC. Protein sequence: CSAPGLVEQFF.